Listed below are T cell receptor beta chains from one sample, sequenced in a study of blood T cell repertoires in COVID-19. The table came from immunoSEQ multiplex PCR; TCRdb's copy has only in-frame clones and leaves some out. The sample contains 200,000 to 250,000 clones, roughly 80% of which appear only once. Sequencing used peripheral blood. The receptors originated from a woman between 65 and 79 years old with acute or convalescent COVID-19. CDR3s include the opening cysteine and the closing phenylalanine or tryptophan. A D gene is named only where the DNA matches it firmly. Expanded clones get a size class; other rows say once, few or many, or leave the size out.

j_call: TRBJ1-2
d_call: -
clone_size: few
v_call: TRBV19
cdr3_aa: CASSIPGNYGYTF
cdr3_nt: TGTGCCAGTAGTATACCCGGGAACTATGGCTACACCTTC

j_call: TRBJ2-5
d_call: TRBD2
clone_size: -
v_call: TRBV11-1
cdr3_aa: CASRDTSGTQETQYF
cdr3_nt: TGTGCCAGCAGAGATACTAGCGGCACCCAAGAGACCCAGTACTTC

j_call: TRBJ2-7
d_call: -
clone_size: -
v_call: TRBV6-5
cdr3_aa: CASSSTGYYEQYF
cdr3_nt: TGTGCCAGCAGTTCTACAGGGTACTACGAGCAGTACTTC

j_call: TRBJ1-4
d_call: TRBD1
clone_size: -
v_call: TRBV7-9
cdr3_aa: CASSSSGGTNEKLFF
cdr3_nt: TGTGCCAGCAGCTCCTCAGGGGGGACTAATGAAAAACTGTTTTTT

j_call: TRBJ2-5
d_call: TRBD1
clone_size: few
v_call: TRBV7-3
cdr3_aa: CASSPGTARETQYF
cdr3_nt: TGTGCCAGCAGCCCCGGGACAGCTAGGGAGACCCAGTACTTC

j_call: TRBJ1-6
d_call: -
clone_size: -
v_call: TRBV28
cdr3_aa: CASSPGQKNSPLHF
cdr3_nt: TGTGCCAGCAGTCCTGGACAAAAAAATTCACCCCTCCACTTT

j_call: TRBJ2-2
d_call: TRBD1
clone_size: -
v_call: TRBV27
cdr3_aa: CASTSDRTTGELFF
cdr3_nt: TGTGCCAGCACGTCGGACAGGACCACCGGGGAGCTGTTTTTT

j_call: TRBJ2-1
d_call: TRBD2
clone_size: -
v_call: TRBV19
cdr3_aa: CASSALAGRLNEQFF
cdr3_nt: TGTGCCAGTAGTGCGCTTGCCGGGAGGCTTAATGAGCAGTTCTTC

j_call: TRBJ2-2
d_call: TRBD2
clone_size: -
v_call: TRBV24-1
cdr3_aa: CATSDLKSGSNTGELFF
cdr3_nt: TGTGCCACCAGTGATTTGAAGAGCGGGAGCAACACCGGGGAGCTGTTTTTT

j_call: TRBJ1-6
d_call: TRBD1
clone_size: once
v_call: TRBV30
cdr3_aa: CAWSRVDRDSWNSPLHF
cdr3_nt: TGTGCCTGGAGTAGAGTGGACAGGGACTCTTGGAATTCACCCCTCCACTTT

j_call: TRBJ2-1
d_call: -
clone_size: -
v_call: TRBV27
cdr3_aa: CASSHDSQGYNEQFF
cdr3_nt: TGTGCCAGCAGCCACGACAGCCAGGGATACAATGAGCAGTTCTTC

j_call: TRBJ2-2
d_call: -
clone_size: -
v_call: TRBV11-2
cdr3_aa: CASSLSPRSVTGELFF
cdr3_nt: TGTGCCAGCAGCTTATCACCCCGGAGCGTGACCGGGGAGCTGTTTTTT